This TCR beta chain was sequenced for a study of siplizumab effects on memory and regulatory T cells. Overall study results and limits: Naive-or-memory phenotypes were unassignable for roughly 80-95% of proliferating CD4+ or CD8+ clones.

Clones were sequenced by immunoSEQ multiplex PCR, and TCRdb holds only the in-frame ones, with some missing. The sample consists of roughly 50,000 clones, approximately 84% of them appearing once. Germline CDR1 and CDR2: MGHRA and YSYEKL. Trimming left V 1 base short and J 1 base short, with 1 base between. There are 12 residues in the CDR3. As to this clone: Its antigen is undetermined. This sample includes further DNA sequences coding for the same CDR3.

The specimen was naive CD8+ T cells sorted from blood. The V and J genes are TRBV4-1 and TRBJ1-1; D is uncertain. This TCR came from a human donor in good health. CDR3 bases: TGCGCCAGCAGCCAAGGGAACACTGAAGCTTTCTTT. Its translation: CASSQGNTEAFF.